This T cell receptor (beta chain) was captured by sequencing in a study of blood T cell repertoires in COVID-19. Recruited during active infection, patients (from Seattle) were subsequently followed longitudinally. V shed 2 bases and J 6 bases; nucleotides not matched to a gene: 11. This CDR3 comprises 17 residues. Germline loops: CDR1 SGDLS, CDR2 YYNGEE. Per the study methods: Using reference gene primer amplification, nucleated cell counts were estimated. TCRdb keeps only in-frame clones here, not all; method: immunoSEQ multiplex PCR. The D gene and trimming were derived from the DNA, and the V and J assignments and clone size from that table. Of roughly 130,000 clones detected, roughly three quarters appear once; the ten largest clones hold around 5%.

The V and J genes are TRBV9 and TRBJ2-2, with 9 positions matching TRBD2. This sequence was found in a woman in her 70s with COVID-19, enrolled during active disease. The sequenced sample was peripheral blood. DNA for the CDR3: TGTGCCAGCAGCGTCAGCCAGCGGCGGGGGGGCCCCGGGGAGCTGTTTTTT. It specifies CASSVSQRRGGPGELFF.